This T cell receptor (beta chain) was sequenced during a study of OX40 agonist ivuxolimab in advanced cancers. Overall study context: Patients received intravenous ivuxolimab every 2 weeks at 0.01 to 10 mg/kg. Three partial responders included one hepatocellular carcinoma patient and two cutaneous melanoma patients. Findings and limits, study-wide: Certain nonresponding patients likewise had low normalized T-cell clonal expansion. Researchers did not establish what antigens the expanded peripheral T cells target.

About this clone itself: No antigen is known for it.

Repertoires were generated with immunoSEQ multiplex PCR, while TCRdb's copy carries only in-frame clones and drops some. The sample has about 60,000 clones; around nine tenths are singletons. Germline V lookup: CDR1 KGHSH, CDR2 LQKENI. V was pared by 6 bases and J by 8 bases, with 12 bases between. This CDR3 has 12 amino acids. The V call is TRBV18, the J call TRBJ2-3; no definite D call. This specimen consisted of CD4+ or CD8+ T cells sorted from blood, obtained in a trial of the OX40 agonist ivuxolimab. This sequence was found in an adult with an advanced solid tumor such as melanoma, head and neck, liver or kidney cancer. CDR3 in DNA: TGTGCCAGCTCTCGACCCCAATCTACGCAGTATTTT. Translated, it gives CASSRPQSTQYF. The full variable domain, its missing parts supplied by reference TRBV18 and TRBJ2-3, is NAGVMQNPRHLVRRRGQEARLRCSPMKGHSHVYWYRQLPEEGLKFMVYLQKENIIDESGMPKERFSAEFPKEGPSILRIQQVVRGDSAAYFCASSRPQSTQYFGPGTRLTVL.